The 3 T cell receptor beta chains below all came from one sample that was sequenced in a study of a mutant IDH1 vaccine in newly diagnosed glioma. Libraries were prepared by immunoSEQ multiplex PCR; TCRdb keeps only in-frame clonotypes and omits some of them. The sample yields over 25,000 clones, around 89% seen once. These receptors' antigens are unknown. Time point reported: week 23, last vaccination. A 20-mer mutant IDH1 peptide at 300 ug was injected subcutaneously with topical imiquimod. The sample in question was PBMCs, obtained from a glioma patient whose treatment included an IDH1 peptide vaccine. These receptors all come from a man aged 40-49 years with glioma.

The rearrangement joins TRBV6-5 to TRBJ2-1, with no clear D. Between the trimmed V and J ends, which lost 7 bases and 0 bases, there was a span of 10 bases. Germline V gene lookup returns CDR1 MNHEY and CDR2 SVGAGI. CDR3 length: 14 amino acids. CDR3 nucleotides: TGTGCCAGCAAAGGCTTTAGCTCCTACAATGAGCAGTTCTTC. Translating it yields CASKGFSSYNEQFF.

By share of the sample, this clone is medium-sized (0.01 to 0.1%). This rearrangement joins TRBV7-2 to TRBJ1-2; D is undetermined. Per germline, CDR1 SGHTA and CDR2 FQGNSA. The CDR3 spans 15 residues. The germline V and J ends were trimmed by 1 base and 4 bases, with 13 bases remaining between them. The CDR3 is CASSLEAVNIYGYTF. CDR3 DNA sequence: TGTGCCAGCAGCTTAGAGGCAGTTAATATCTATGGCTACACCTTC.

The chain joins TRBV4-2 to TRBJ2-3; D remains ambiguous. This CDR3 has 15 residues. CDR1 LGHNA and CDR2 YNFKEQ come from the germline V gene. V was trimmed by 0 bases and J by 0 bases, leaving 7 bases between them. The CDR3 region is CASSQEEASTDTQYF. In DNA form, the CDR3 reads TGTGCCAGCAGCCAAGAGGAAGCTAGCACAGATACGCAGTATTTT.